Below are 24 T cell receptor beta chains sequenced from a single sample in a study of shared clonotypes between healthy human individuals. Here immunoSEQ multiplex PCR was the method, and the copy in TCRdb shows in-frame clones only, minus some. The data contain fewer than 1.4 million clones, around 82% of them singletons. Sequencing used memory CD4+ T cells from PBMCs. Subset described: CD45RA-negative fraction. Every receptor here comes from a man between 18 and 29 years old in good health. Some clones in this sample may be carry-over from other donors' samples.

On this clone: A read error may explain this, as a much larger clone is one base away. The sample carries other DNA sequences with the same CDR3. The chain links TRBV30 to TRBJ1-4; tentatively, D is TRBD1 (6 bases). Germline V gives CDR1 GTSNPN, CDR2 SVGIG (reference sequence). The V end was cut by 4 bases, the J end by 8 bases, with 17 bases between. This CDR3 spans 14 amino acids. The CDR3 region is CAWKGSRGGEKLFF. In nucleotides, the CDR3 is TGTGCCTGGAAAGGCAGCAGGGGCGGCGAAAAACTGTTTTTT.

V is TRBV5-6 and J is TRBJ2-7, with D unclear. The V gene lost 1 base and the J gene lost 0 bases, with 14 bases spanning the gap. This CDR3 comprises 16 residues. Per germline, CDR1 SGHDT and CDR2 YYEEEE. The CDR3 region has the DNA TGTGCCAGCAGCTTGTTCGCCGGCGACCGCTCCTACGAGCAGTACTTC. Amino acid sequence: CASSLFAGDRSYEQYF.

The rearrangement joins TRBV10-3 to TRBJ2-3; TRBD2 matches at 9 bases. Germline CDR1 ENHRY, CDR2 SYGVKD. The CDR3 runs 15 residues. With 7 bases clipped from V and 0 bases from J, the junction kept 5 bases outside the gene matches. CDR3: CAITPSGASTDTQYF. For the CDR3, the DNA is TGTGCCATCACTCCTAGCGGGGCTAGCACAGATACGCAGTATTTT.

This clone was detected only a few times. This rearrangement joins TRBV2 to TRBJ2-7, with TRBD1 matching over 7 bases. V dropped 8 bases and J dropped 5; count of bases not matched to a gene: 12. This CDR3 region has 14 residues. Germline V gene sequence: CDR1 SNHLY, CDR2 FYNNEI. The CDR3 is CASGRDSSEDEQYF. The CDR3 DNA is TGTGCCAGCGGACGGGACAGCTCCGAGGACGAGCAGTACTTC.

V usage is TRBV4-2 and J usage is TRBJ1-6; 9 bases are a match to TRBD1. J was trimmed by 8 bases and V by 0 bases; bases with no gene match: 11. Germline CDR1 and CDR2: LGHNA and YNFKEQ. The CDR3 has 18 amino acids. CDR3 coding DNA: TGTGCCAGCAGCCAAGATTCGGGGCTGGGACAGGGATATTCACCCCTCCACTTT. Its protein is CASSQDSGLGQGYSPLHF.

The chain is built from TRBV10-3 and TRBJ1-2, with TRBD1 matching 9 bases. CDR1 is ENHRY and CDR2 is SYGVKD in the germline V gene. The CDR3 consists of 17 residues. Trimming cost V 6 bases and J 3 bases; bases outside gene matches: 14. The CDR3 DNA follows: TGTGCCATCAGATCAACCCCCGGGACAGGGTTAGACTATGGCTACACCTTC. Amino acids: CAIRSTPGTGLDYGYTF.

The chain links TRBV5-6 to TRBJ2-3; 7 bases are a match to TRBD1. The junction had 5 bases not matched to a gene; V was cut back by 6 bases and J by 7 bases. From germline, CDR1 is SGHDT and CDR2 YYEEEE. This CDR3 comprises 12 residues. The CDR3 DNA follows: TGTGCCAGCACACAACAGGGGAATACGCAGTATTTT. This encodes CASTQQGNTQYF.

The chain couples TRBV7-8 to TRBJ1-5, with D perhaps TRBD1 (5 bases). Trimming stripped 5 bases from V and 5 bases from J, with 16 bases between. Germline CDR1 SGHVS, CDR2 FQNEAQ. This CDR3 region has 15 residues. CDR3 nucleotide sequence: TGTGCCAGCAGCCCCTTGGGGGGGTGGGATCAGCCCCAGCATTTT. It yields the protein CASSPLGGWDQPQHF.

The J gene is TRBJ2-2, the V gene TRBV7-2; D is undetermined. V was shortened by 5 bases and J by 4 bases, with 11 bases between the two germline ends. Germline assignment: CDR1 SGHTA and CDR2 FQGNSA. The CDR3 totals 14 residues. CDR3 residues: CASSPHGLTGELFF. The CDR3 DNA follows: TGTGCCAGCAGCCCACATGGTCTCACCGGGGAGCTGTTTTTT. The full variable domain, in which reference TRBV7-2 and TRBJ2-2 provide the parts outside the CDR3, is GAGVSQSPSNKVTEKGKDVELRCDPISGHTALYWYRQSLGQGLEFLIYFQGNSAPDKSGLPSDRFSAERTGGSVSTLTIQRTQQEDSAVYLCASSPHGLTGELFFGEGSRLTVL.

CDR3 region: CSAYGYESFF. CDR3 nucleotides: TGCAGTGCCTACGGGTATGAGTCTTTCTTT. The rearrangement links TRBV20-1 to TRBJ1-1; no clear D gene. The V and J ends lost 6 bases and 12 bases respectively, with 14 bases between them. Germline values: CDR1 DFQATT, CDR2 SNEGSKA (reference sequence). This CDR3 has 10 amino acids.

This clone occurred a few times. Other DNA sequences in the same sample also yield this CDR3. The rearrangement joins TRBV9 to TRBJ2-5; D assignment may be TRBD1 or TRBD2 (5 bases each). This CDR3 has 13 residues. From germline, CDR1 is SGDLS and CDR2 YYNGEE. With 2 bases removed from V and 5 bases from J, the gap between germline ends came to 10 bases. The CDR3 nucleotides are TGTGCCAGCAGCGTGAGGGACGAGGAGACCCAGTACTTC. This translates into CASSVRDEETQYF.

This rearrangement joins TRBV7-9 to TRBJ1-5, with no clear D. This CDR3 contains 14 residues. Germline assignment: CDR1 SEHNR and CDR2 FQNEAQ (reference sequence). Trimming left V 4 bases short and J 0 bases short, with 7 bases between. Written as DNA, the CDR3 is TGTGCCAGCAGCTATAGAGATAGCAATCAGCCCCAGCATTTT. This codes for CASSYRDSNQPQHF.

The chain uses TRBV5-4 and TRBJ1-1; possible D gene TRBD1, 5 bases. Germline CDR1 is SGHNT and CDR2 is YYREEE (reference sequence). The CDR3 is made up of 14 amino acids. Trimming removed 7 bases from V and 0 bases from J, with 13 bases in between. CDR3 sequence reads: CASARTTMNTEAFF. The CDR3 DNA is TGTGCCAGCGCGAGGACAACCATGAACACTGAAGCTTTCTTT.

This rearrangement joins TRBV6-5 to TRBJ1-1, with TRBD1 as a possible D gene (5 bases). The CDR3 contains 15 residues. The V end was cut by 0 bases, the J end by 6 bases, with 14 bases between. The germline V gene has CDR1 MNHEY and CDR2 SVGAGI. DNA of the CDR3: TGTGCCAGCAGTTACTCAACGGGGCGTGTCTCTGAAGCTTTCTTT. Its protein is CASSYSTGRVSEAFF.

The V gene is TRBV5-6, the J gene TRBJ2-7; possibly TRBD1 for D (5 bases). Per germline, CDR1 SGHDT and CDR2 YYEEEE. The length of the CDR3 is 15 residues. Trimming removed 2 bases at V and 0 bases at J, with 12 bases between. The CDR3 is CASSFDRFFSYEQYF. The CDR3 nucleotides read TGTGCCAGCAGCTTCGACAGATTCTTCTCCTACGAGCAGTACTTC.

The rearrangement links TRBV6-6 to TRBJ1-2; D gene unclear. Germline CDR1 reads MNHNY; CDR2 reads SVGAGI (reference sequence). The CDR3 consists of 12 residues. V was cut by 2 bases and J by 5 bases, with 6 bases left in between. The CDR3 region has the DNA TGTGCCAGCAGTTACGAGGTTTATGGCTACACCTTC. This encodes CASSYEVYGYTF.

The chain has TRBV7-8 and TRBJ1-1, with 10 bases that match TRBD1. Trimming took 5 bases from V and 6 from J; bases not matched to a gene: 6. Looked up from germline, CDR1 is SGHVS and CDR2 is FQNEAQ. CDR3 length equals 14 residues. The DNA of the CDR3 is TGTGCCAGCAGCGCGGGACAGGGGAAGGCTGAAGCTTTCTTT. Translating gives CASSAGQGKAEAFF.

The V gene is TRBV5-1, the J gene TRBJ2-1; 8 nucleotides line up with TRBD2. J was trimmed by 8 bases and V by 1 base; bases with no gene match: 14. From germline, CDR1 is SGHRS and CDR2 YFSETQ. This CDR3 region has 17 residues. CDR3 DNA sequence: TGCGCCAGCAGCTTGAGGGAAAGCGGGAGCTTGTTGGATGAGCAGTTCTTC. Translating it yields CASSLRESGSLLDEQFF.

In DNA form, the CDR3 reads TGTGCCAGCAGACTCAACGTAGCGGGAAACACCATATATTTT. Protein sequence: CASRLNVAGNTIYF. The chain carries TRBV2 and TRBJ1-3, with D unresolved. CDR1 and CDR2 from the germline V gene are SNHLY and FYNNEI. This CDR3 is 14 amino acids long. V was trimmed by 6 bases and J by 4 bases, leaving 13 bases between them. The entire variable domain, with the rest obtained from reference TRBV2 and TRBJ1-3, is as follows: EPEVTQTPSHQVTQMGQEVILRCVPISNHLYFYWYRQILGQKVEFLVSFYNNEISEKSEIFDDQFSVERPDGSNFTLKIRSTKLEDSAMYFCASRLNVAGNTIYFGEGSWLTVV.

V and J are TRBV9 and TRBJ2-1; 8 bases map to TRBD2. The germline gives CDR1 SGDLS, CDR2 YYNGEE. CDR3 length equals 15 residues. J gave up 2 bases and V 6 bases, and 7 bases lay outside the gene matches. The CDR3 DNA follows: TGTGCCAGCACCCTAGGAGCGGGGGCCTACAATGAGCAGTTCTTC. This codes for CASTLGAGAYNEQFF.

This clone was seen once. CDR3 sequence (DNA): TGTGCCAGCAGTTACGGACACCAGCCTTCCTACGAGCAGTACTTC. Encoded protein: CASSYGHQPSYEQYF. This rearrangement joins TRBV6-5 to TRBJ2-7, with TRBD1 as a possible D gene (5 bases). The germline V gene encodes CDR1 MNHEY and CDR2 SVGAGI. The CDR3 is 15 amino acids. Trimming cost V 2 bases and J 1 base, with 12 bases left between them.

The V gene is TRBV6-5, the J gene TRBJ1-2; tentative D call: TRBD1 (6 bases). CDR1 is MNHEY, CDR2 SVGAGI, per germline. The CDR3 runs to 12 residues. The V end was cut by 8 bases, the J end by 5 bases, with 12 bases between. CDR3 region: CASGTGAYGYTF. In nucleotides, the CDR3 is TGTGCCAGCGGGACGGGGGCGTATGGCTACACCTTC.

This clone was counted a single time. The genes are TRBV11-2 and TRBJ2-3, with TRBD2 matching over 9 bases. From germline, CDR1 is SGHAT and CDR2 FQNNGV. Trimming removed 5 bases from V and 8 bases from J; junction bases left unmatched: 17. The CDR3 has 17 residues. The CDR3 is CASSPPAGGESGGTQYF. The DNA of the CDR3 is TGTGCCAGCAGCCCGCCCGCGGGAGGGGAATCCGGGGGTACGCAGTATTTT. The full variable domain, in which reference TRBV11-2 and TRBJ2-3 provide the parts outside the CDR3, is EAGVAQSPRYKIIEKRQSVAFWCNPISGHATLYWYQQILGQGPKLLIQFQNNGVVDDSQLPKDRFSAERLKGVDSTLKIQPAKLEDSAVYLCASSPPAGGESGGTQYFGPGTRLTVL.

The V gene is TRBV18, the J gene TRBJ1-5; D remains unclear. Germline CDR1 and CDR2: KGHSH and LQKENI. CDR3 size: 14 residues. Trimming removed 3 bases from V and 5 bases from J, with 11 bases in between. The CDR3 spells CASSPVEGYQPQHF. CDR3 sequence (DNA): TGTGCCAGCTCACCGGTGGAAGGTTATCAGCCCCAGCATTTT.